These 20 T cell receptor beta chains came from one sample sequenced in a study of long-term antiretroviral therapy in people with HIV. Sequencing relied on immunoSEQ assay v3.0, run at survey level. Using immunoSEQ multiplex PCR, the repertoire was profiled, and TCRdb retains in-frame clones only, with some absent. The table lists about 39,000 clones, 80% to 90% of them singletons. Sequenced material: unsorted PBMCs, taken 1.2 years after starting antiretroviral therapy. These receptors originate from a woman aged 45-65 years with HIV.

The rearrangement uses TRBV5-1 and TRBJ2-7; no clear D gene. V was clipped by 1 base and J by 7 bases, with 6 bases between them. CDR3 size: 11 residues. Germline lookup yields CDR1 SGHRS and CDR2 YFSETQ. In nucleotides, the CDR3 is TGCGCCAGCAGCTTGACTGGTGAGCAGTACTTC. It specifies CASSLTGEQYF.

The rearrangement links TRBV11-1 to TRBJ1-1; no clear D gene. Germline CDR1 SGHAT, CDR2 FQDESV (reference sequence). V lost 4 bases and J lost 0, with 9 bases in between. The CDR3 is made up of 14 amino acids. CDR3 protein: CASSSQRVNTEAFF. CDR3 coding DNA: TGTGCCAGCAGCTCGCAGAGGGTGAACACTGAAGCTTTCTTT. Using reference TRBV11-1 and TRBJ1-1 for the parts outside the CDR3, the full variable domain is EAEVAQSPRYKITEKSQAVAFWCDPISGHATLYWYRQILGQGPELLVQFQDESVVDDSQLPKDRFSAERLKGVDSTLKIQPAELGDSAMYLCASSSQRVNTEAFFGQGTRLTVV.

The chain is built from TRBV5-8 and TRBJ2-7, with a tentative D call TRBD1 (6 bases). Deletions cut 9 bases from V and 5 bases from J, with 24 bases between. Per germline, CDR1 SGHTS and CDR2 YDEGEE. The CDR3 totals 15 residues. The CDR3 DNA follows: TGTGCCACCCGTCGGTACCGGGACATAACGAACGAGCAGTACTTC. Its protein is CATRRYRDITNEQYF.

CDR3 bases: TGTGCCAGCAGCTTGGCCGTGGGGTATAGCAATCAGCCCCAGCATTTT. It translates to CASSLAVGYSNQPQHF. The rearrangement joins TRBV5-6 to TRBJ1-5; D remains unclear. The V gene's germline CDR1 is SGHDT and CDR2 YYEEEE. V lost 0 bases and J lost 0, with 10 bases in between. The CDR3 consists of 16 residues.

A remark on this clone: It is unclear where the CDR3 begins or ends on the DNA, so no DNA is shown, and the CDR3 is as TCRdb lists it. This rearrangement joins TRBV5-1 to TRBJ2-7; the listed D gene, TRBD1, was not tested against the DNA. The CDR3 spans 16 amino acids, including both terminal residues. Germline V lookup: CDR1 SGHRS, CDR2 YFSETQ. The CDR3 loop reads CASSSLGTAGTYEQYF.

The V call is TRBV11-2, the J call TRBJ2-7; D uncertain. V lost 3 bases, J lost 3 bases, and 9 bases lay in between. This CDR3 is built from 13 residues. Germline V CDR1 and CDR2: SGHAT, FQNNGV. The CDR3 DNA is TGTGCCAGCAGCTTTCGACCAGTCTACGAGCAGTACTTC. Protein product: CASSFRPVYEQYF.

DNA of the CDR3: TGTGCCAGTAGTATAGAAGACAGGGGTAGGAATTCACCCCTCCACTTT. It encodes CASSIEDRGRNSPLHF. The V gene is TRBV19, the J gene TRBJ1-6; 8 nucleotides agree with TRBD1. The V gene end was trimmed by 0 bases and the J gene end by 7 bases; junction bases not matched to a gene: 5. The CDR3 length is 16 residues. Germline V CDR1 and CDR2: LNHDA, SQIVND (reference sequence). Using reference TRBV19 and TRBJ1-6 for the parts outside the CDR3, the full variable domain is DGGITQSPKYLFRKEGQNVTLSCEQNLNHDAMYWYRQDPGQGLRLIYYSQIVNDFQKGDIAEGYSVSREKKESFPLTVTSAQKNPTAFYLCASSIEDRGRNSPLHFGNGTRLTVT.

The V and J genes are TRBV11-2 and TRBJ1-6, with D perhaps TRBD1 (5 bases). The V end lost 1 base, the J end lost 6 bases, and 13 bases lay between the germline ends. CDR1 and CDR2 from the germline V gene are SGHAT and FQNNGV. The CDR3 is made up of 16 amino acids. The CDR3 loop reads CASSLVGQGLNSPLHF. The CDR3 DNA follows: TGTGCCAGCAGCTTAGTCGGGCAGGGTCTTAATTCACCCCTCCACTTT. Looking up the rest from reference TRBV11-2 and TRBJ1-6 gives the full variable domain: EAGVAQSPRYKIIEKRQSVAFWCNPISGHATLYWYQQILGQGPKLLIQFQNNGVVDDSQLPKDRFSAERLKGVDSTLKIQPAKLEDSAVYLCASSLVGQGLNSPLHFGNGTRLTVT.

This clone was seen just once. The chain uses TRBV19 and TRBJ2-1; weak D call: TRBD1 (6 bases). CDR1 is LNHDA, CDR2 SQIVND, per germline (reference sequence). Trimming left V 3 bases short and J 5 bases short, with 14 bases between. The CDR3 contains 15 residues. CDR3 protein: CASSINRAVNNEQFF. The CDR3 nucleotides are TGTGCCAGTAGTATCAACAGGGCCGTAAACAATGAGCAGTTCTTC.

The chain has TRBV2 and TRBJ2-5, with D possibly being TRBD1 or TRBD2 (5 bases each). Trimming left V 0 bases short and J 2 bases short, with 10 bases between. CDR3 length: 15 residues. Germline V gene lookup returns CDR1 SNHLY and CDR2 FYNNEI. The CDR3 sequence: CASSEAGPLQETQYF. In nucleotides, the CDR3 is TGTGCCAGCAGTGAAGCGGGACCCCTTCAAGAGACCCAGTACTTC.

The CDR3 reads CASGADRGLGSHNEQFF. The CDR3 nucleotides are TGTGCTAGTGGTGCGGACAGGGGGCTGGGGTCCCACAATGAGCAGTTCTTC. The chain employs TRBV12-5 and TRBJ2-1, with TRBD1 identical over 11 bases. Trimming took 5 bases from V and 5 from J; bases not matched to a gene: 11. The CDR3 has 17 amino acids. Germline CDR1 and CDR2: LGHNT and FRNRAP. Supplemented by reference TRBV12-5 and TRBJ2-1, the full variable domain reads DARVTQTPRHKVTEMGQEVTMRCQPILGHNTVFWYRQTMMQGLELLAYFRNRAPLDDSGMPKDRFSAEMPDATLATLKIQPSEPRDSAVYFCASGADRGLGSHNEQFFGPGTRLTVL.

This rearrangement joins TRBV21-1 to TRBJ1-5. TRBV21-1 is listed as a pseudogene. The CDR3 is 17 amino acids. The CDR3 protein is CASSKELGVVGNQPQHF. The CDR3 coding sequence is TGTGCCAGCAGCAAAGAACTGGGGGTCGTGGGCAATCAGCCCCAGCATTTT.

This chain links TRBV29-1 with TRBJ1-4; TRBD1 is a possible D gene (5 bases). CDR1 is SQVTM and CDR2 is ANQGSEA in the germline V gene. The length of the CDR3 is 14 residues. V lost 7 bases, J lost 3 bases, and 15 bases lay in between. Here the CDR3 reads CSASRGVANEKLFF. The DNA of the CDR3 is TGCAGCGCCTCTCGGGGCGTAGCTAATGAAAAACTGTTTTTT.

The rearrangement links TRBV27 to TRBJ2-2; 9 nucleotides agree with TRBD1. Trimming took 5 bases from V and 7 from J; bases not matched to a gene: 11. Germline values: CDR1 MNHEY, CDR2 SMNVEV (reference sequence). The length of the CDR3 is 16 residues. CDR3 sequence: CASSGGQGQPHGELFF. CDR3 bases: TGTGCCAGCAGTGGAGGACAGGGGCAACCCCACGGGGAGCTGTTTTTT.

The J gene is TRBJ1-4, the V gene TRBV29-1; 8 bases are shared with TRBD1. V shed 6 bases and J 8 bases; nucleotides not matched to a gene: 11. This CDR3 is built from 14 residues. Germline V gene data show CDR1 as SQVTM and CDR2 as ANQGSEA. CDR3 amino acids: CSVGRTGNFEKLFF. In nucleotides, the CDR3 is TGCAGCGTGGGTAGGACAGGGAATTTCGAAAAACTGTTTTTT.

The V gene is TRBV29-1, the J gene TRBJ2-3; D might be TRBD2 (5 bases). The CDR3 runs 12 residues. Per the germline V gene, CDR1 is SQVTM and CDR2 is ANQGSEA. The CDR3 region is CSFEEGTDTQYF. DNA for the CDR3: TGCAGTTTCGAGGAGGGCACAGATACGCAGTATTTT.

The chain uses TRBV19 and TRBJ1-1; D remains unclear. CDR3 length: 12 amino acids. Germline loops: CDR1 LNHDA, CDR2 SQIVND (reference sequence). The V and J ends lost 1 base and 2 bases respectively, with 2 bases between them. This chain's CDR3 is CASSIVNTEAFF. The DNA for the CDR3 is TGTGCCAGTAGTATAGTCAACACTGAAGCTTTCTTT.

The chain uses TRBV2 and TRBJ2-3, with D perhaps given as TRBD1 or TRBD2 (6 bases each). The germline V gene encodes CDR1 SNHLY and CDR2 FYNNEI. The CDR3 extends over 14 amino acids. Trimming removed 6 bases from V and 3 bases from J, with 13 bases in between. DNA of the CDR3: TGTGCCAGCAGAAGACAGGAGGGTACAGATACGCAGTATTTT. Translating gives CASRRQEGTDTQYF.

The chain carries TRBV6-5 and TRBJ1-2; 11 bases are a match to TRBD1. There are 15 residues in the CDR3. The V segment lost 0 bases and the J segment 4 bases; nucleotides outside the gene matches: 1. Germline loops: CDR1 MNHEY, CDR2 SVGAGI. CDR3 protein: CASSYSGTGGYGYTF. The CDR3 coding sequence is TGTGCCAGCAGTTACTCGGGGACAGGGGGCTATGGCTACACCTTC.

The chain employs TRBV7-2 and TRBJ1-5, with a possible D match to TRBD1 (6 bases). Trimming pared 1 base from V and 3 bases from J, leaving 13 bases between. The CDR3 totals 16 residues. The germline CDR1 and CDR2 sequences are SGHTA and FQGNSA. DNA of the CDR3: TGTGCCAGCAGCTTAGTCGGACAGCCTCTCAATCAGCCCCAGCATTTT. Translated: CASSLVGQPLNQPQHF.